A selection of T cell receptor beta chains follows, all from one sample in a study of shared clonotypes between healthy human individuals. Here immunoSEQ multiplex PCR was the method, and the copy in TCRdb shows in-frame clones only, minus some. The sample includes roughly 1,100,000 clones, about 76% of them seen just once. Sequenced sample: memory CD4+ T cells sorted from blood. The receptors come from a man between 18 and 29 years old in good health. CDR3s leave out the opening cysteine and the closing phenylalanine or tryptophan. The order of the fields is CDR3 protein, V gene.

AWLRRDRPPYEQY TRBV30
ASSLSGPSQPQH TRBV27
ASIGGASEAF TRBV25-1
ASSSPPDTQY TRBV7-2
AITQTGYSGGELF TRBV10-3
ASSQRQLNTEAF TRBV18
ASSPGYRGGTEAF TRBV19
ASSERDRGRDEQF TRBV6-1
ASSERSSGSITDTQY TRBV6-1
ASSVSGIYNEQF TRBV7-7
ASRGTGELF TRBV6-5
ASSLGASGNTGQF TRBV7-2
ASSPPSGAEQY TRBV18
ASSPQGAIGEQY TRBV11-1
AISEGQPNQPQH TRBV10-3
ATGPGLASTDTQY TRBV10-3
ASSYSQGSGGYT TRBV6-6
SAVPRTDTQY TRBV29-1
ASGEYGYT TRBV6-5
ALGQLQEKLF TRBV30
ASSFMAGKGETQY TRBV5-1
SAIPTESGVSYEQY TRBV29-1
ASSQDLRAGVPSYEQY TRBV4-1
ASSLGQPNTEAF TRBV5-6
ASSLLLTGIGGYT TRBV14
ASSSPQGGGGQY TRBV6-9
ATRATGVPGANVLT TRBV21-1
ASSKVIGGFEETQY TRBV6-4
ASSTRQGPSQPQH TRBV7-8
ASARAASEAF TRBV30
ASSLDLRQTQY TRBV11-2
ASSPGPHGDIQY TRBV5-1
ASSVRGVGGNTIY TRBV2
ASSSLAGVVPGELF TRBV7-9
ASSDTHLKTDTQY TRBV25-1
AISEWGLVNTGELF TRBV10-3
AWSVHTWTVDSYEQY TRBV30
AIRTSGLPGELF TRBV10-3
AWSVWRNEQF TRBV30
ASNFGLYNSPLH TRBV19
ASSPSGTGVEKLF TRBV7-9
ASSVPTNSPDTQY TRBV5-6